These T cell receptor beta chains were read from a single sample in a study of regulatory T cells in long-lasting Graves disease. One entry per CDR3 protein, called by TCRdb with MiXCR from the multiplex PCR reads. The sample includes 450,000 to 500,000 distinct CDR3 sequences, roughly 17% of them seen just once. This sample was shared with a second study, whose subject was T cells in Graves' hyperthyroidism and ophthalmopathy.

The sequenced sample was peripheral blood mononuclear cells (PBMCs), obtained at new diagnosis, from a patient treated with antithyroid drugs. These receptors all stem from a man in his forties with Graves disease. Each CDR3 is given with its conserved first and last residue. Fields, in order: D gene, clone size, J gene, CDR3 length, V gene, CDR3 DNA, CDR3 protein. D genes are given only for firm matches. For some rows the clone size is stated as once, few or many, or as a class when expanded; others skip it.

TRBD1 | many | TRBJ2-7 | 15 | TRBV5-6 | TGTGCCAGCAGCTTGCTGGACAGGGGTACCTACGAGCAGTACTTC | CASSLLDRGTYEQYF
. | few | TRBJ2-7 | 14 | TRBV6-1 | TGTGCCAGCAGTGTGGGGCCTGAGACCTACGAGCAGTACTTC | CASSVGPETYEQYF
. | many | TRBJ1-4 | 14 | TRBV28 | TGTGCCAGCAGGCGCGAAGCAACTAATGAAAAACTGTTTTTT | CASRREATNEKLFF
. | many | TRBJ1-5 | 13 | TRBV18 | TGTGCCAGCTCACCTTCAGGTTATCAGCCCCAGCATTTT | CASSPSGYQPQHF
. | many | TRBJ2-1 | 14 | TRBV11-2 | TGTGCCAGCAGCTCCGGGACTTTTTACAATGAGCAGTTCTTC | CASSSGTFYNEQFF
TRBD1 | many | TRBJ2-1 | 16 | TRBV11-2 | TGTGCCAGCAGCTTAGAAAGGGCAGGGGGCTGGGGTGAGCAGTTCTTC | CASSLERAGGWGEQFF
TRBD1 | many | TRBJ2-7 | 15 | TRBV28 | TGTGCCAGCAGCCTTTCAGGGGGCGTTGAATACGAGCAGTACTTC | CASSLSGGVEYEQYF
TRBD2 | many | TRBJ2-1 | 19 | TRBV5-1 | TGCGCCAGCAGCTTGGGTAGGGGGCGAACTAGCGGGAGATATCATGAGCAGTTCTTC | CASSLGRGRTSGRYHEQFF
. | . | TRBJ2-7 | 22 | TRBV7-3 | . | CASSFYICSARDRGRSSYEQYF
TRBD1 | . | TRBJ1-2 | 16 | TRBV3-1 | TGTGCCAGCAGCCAACCCGGGACAGGAGCTAACTATGGCTACACCTTC | CASSQPGTGANYGYTF
. | few | TRBJ2-7 | 14 | TRBV4-2 | TGTGCCAGCAGCCAAGTTTCTAGAACGAACGAGCAGTACTTC | CASSQVSRTNEQYF
. | . | TRBJ2-2 | 16 | TRBV28 | TGTGCCAGCAGTTTAGTTGAGGGAATGAACACCGGGGAGCTGTTTTTT | CASSLVEGMNTGELFF
. | . | TRBJ1-6 | 16 | TRBV9 | TGTGCCAGCAGCGTAGTCGCAGCCCCCGGTAATTCACCCCTCCACTTT | CASSVVAAPGNSPLHF
. | many | TRBJ2-2 | 13 | TRBV3-1 | TGTGCCAGCAGCCAAGTTGTAACCGGGGAGCTGTTTTTT | CASSQVVTGELFF
TRBD2 | . | TRBJ2-1 | 20 | TRBV12-5 | TGTGCTAGTGGTTTGCCCCCGACTAGCGGGAGGCGGAGCTCCTACAATGAGCAGTTCTTC | CASGLPPTSGRRSSYNEQFF
. | . | TRBJ1-2 | 14 | TRBV12-3/TRBV12-4 | TGTGCCAGCAGTTTAGGACGGGAGGGGTATGGCTACACCTTC | CASSLGREGYGYTF
TRBD2 | many | TRBJ2-1 | 16 | TRBV5-1 | TGCGCCAGCAGCTTGGATTTAGCGGGGACCTACAATGAGCAGTTCTTC | CASSLDLAGTYNEQFF
. | many | TRBJ2-6 | 15 | TRBV28 | TGTGCCAGCAGTTTGGGAGGAGGTGGGGCCAACGTCCTGACTTTC | CASSLGGGGANVLTF
. | many | TRBJ1-2 | 13 | TRBV30 | TGTGCCTGGAGTCTCCCAGTGGTCTATGGCTACACCTTC | CAWSLPVVYGYTF
. | many | TRBJ2-7 | 13 | TRBV12-3/TRBV12-4 | TGTGCCAGCAAGCGGACAGATTACTACGAGCAGTACTTC | CASKRTDYYEQYF
. | many | TRBJ2-2 | 15 | TRBV30 | TGTGCCTGGAGTGTTGACCACCGGGGCACCGGGGAGCTGTTTTTT | CAWSVDHRGTGELFF
TRBD2 | many | TRBJ2-1 | 15 | TRBV11-2 | TGTGCCAGCAGCTTAGCGGGACTAGCGTTCAATGAGCAGTTCTTC | CASSLAGLAFNEQFF
. | . | TRBJ2-7 | 11 | TRBV10-3 | TGTGCCACGAGTAGCTCCTACGAGCAGTACTTC | CATSSSYEQYF
. | many | TRBJ1-1 | 14 | TRBV30 | TGTGCCTGGCAGAAACGCAGGGGCGACACTGAAGCTTTCTTT | CAWQKRRGDTEAFF
TRBD2 | few | TRBJ2-5 | 17 | TRBV10-3 | TGTGCCATCAGTGAGTCTCAAGCGGGACGGTACCAAGAGACCCAGTACTTC | CAISESQAGRYQETQYF
. | many | TRBJ1-1 | 15 | TRBV20-1 | TGCAGTGCTAGAGATCCCCAGGGGTCGAACACTGAAGCTTTCTTT | CSARDPQGSNTEAFF
. | many | TRBJ2-1 | 13 | TRBV12-5 | TGTGCTAGTGGCCCGGCGTCGGACAATGAGCAGTTCTTC | CASGPASDNEQFF
TRBD1 | . | TRBJ2-3 | 14 | TRBV11-1 | TGTGCCAGCAGCAAACAGGGGCGGGCAGATACGCAGTATTTT | CASSKQGRADTQYF
. | . | TRBJ2-2 | 15 | TRBV5-1 | TGCGCCAGCAGCTTGCGTAGAGACAGTACCGGGGAGCTGTTTTTT | CASSLRRDSTGELFF
TRBD1 | few | TRBJ2-1 | 12 | TRBV30 | TGTGCCTGGACGGACAGGGACAATGAGCAGTTCTTC | CAWTDRDNEQFF
. | many | TRBJ1-1 | 13 | TRBV18 | TGTGCCAGCTCGGACAGTTTGCCGGCTGAAGCTTTCTTT | CASSDSLPAEAFF
. | few | TRBJ1-4 | 16 | TRBV5-1 | TGCGCCAGCAGCTTGAACTCAGGGGCAACTAATGAAAAACTGTTTTTT | CASSLNSGATNEKLFF
. | few | TRBJ2-7 | 13 | TRBV3-1 | TGTGCCAGCAGCCGGGCAAGAGCCTACGAGCAGTACTTC | CASSRARAYEQYF
TRBD2 | . | TRBJ2-3 | 16 | TRBV7-6 | TGTGCCAGCAGCCGCGGGAGGGCCGGAGGTACAGATACGCAGTATTTT | CASSRGRAGGTDTQYF
. | . | TRBJ1-5 | 14 | TRBV2 | TGTGCCAGCAGCAACAGGGATAGCAATCAGCCCCAGCATTTT | CASSNRDSNQPQHF